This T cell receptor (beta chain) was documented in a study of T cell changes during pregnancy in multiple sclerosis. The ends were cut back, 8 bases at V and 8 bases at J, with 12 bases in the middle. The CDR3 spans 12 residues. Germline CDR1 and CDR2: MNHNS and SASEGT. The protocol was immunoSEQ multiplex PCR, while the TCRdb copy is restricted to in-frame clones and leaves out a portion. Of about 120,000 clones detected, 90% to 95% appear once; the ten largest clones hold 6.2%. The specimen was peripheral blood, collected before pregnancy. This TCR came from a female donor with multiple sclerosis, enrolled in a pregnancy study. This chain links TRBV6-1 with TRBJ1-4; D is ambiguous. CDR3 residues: CASRPWEEKLFF. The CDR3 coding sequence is TGTGCCAGCCGCCCATGGGAGGAAAAACTGTTTTTT.